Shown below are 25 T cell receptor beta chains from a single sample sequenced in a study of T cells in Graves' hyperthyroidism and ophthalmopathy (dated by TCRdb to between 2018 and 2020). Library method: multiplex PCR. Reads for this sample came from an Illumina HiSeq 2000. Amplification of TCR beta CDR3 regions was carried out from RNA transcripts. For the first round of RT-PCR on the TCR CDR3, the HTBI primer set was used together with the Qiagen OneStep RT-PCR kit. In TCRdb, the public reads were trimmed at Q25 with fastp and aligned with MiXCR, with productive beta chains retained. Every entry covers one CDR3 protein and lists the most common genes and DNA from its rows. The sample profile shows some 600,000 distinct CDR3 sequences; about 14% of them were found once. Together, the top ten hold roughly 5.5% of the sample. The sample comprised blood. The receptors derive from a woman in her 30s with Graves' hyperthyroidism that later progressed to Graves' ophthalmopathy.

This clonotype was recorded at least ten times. CDR3 sequence: CAWRGTAPGQYF. In DNA form, the CDR3 reads TGTGCCTGGAGGGGGACGGCCCCGGGGCAGTACTTC. The V and J genes are TRBV30 and TRBJ2-7; D tentatively reads TRBD1 or TRBD2 (5 bases each). Trimming took 3 bases from V and 9 from J, leaving 15 bases between them. The CDR3 is 12 amino acids. CDR1 GTSNPN and CDR2 SVGIG come from the germline V gene (reference sequence).

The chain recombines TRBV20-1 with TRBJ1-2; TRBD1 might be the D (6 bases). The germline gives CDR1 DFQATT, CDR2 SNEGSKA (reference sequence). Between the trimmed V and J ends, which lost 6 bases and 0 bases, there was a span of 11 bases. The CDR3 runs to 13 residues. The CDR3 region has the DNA TGCAGTGCCCGGGGGGCAGCTAACTATGGCTACACCTTC. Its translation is CSARGAANYGYTF.

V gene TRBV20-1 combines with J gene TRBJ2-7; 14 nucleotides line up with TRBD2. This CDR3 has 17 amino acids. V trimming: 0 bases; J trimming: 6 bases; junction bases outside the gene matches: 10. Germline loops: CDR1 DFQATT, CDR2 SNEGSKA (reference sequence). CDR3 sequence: CSARDRLGLAGVSEQYF. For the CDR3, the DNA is TGCAGTGCTAGAGATAGGCTGGGACTAGCGGGAGTCAGCGAGCAGTACTTC.

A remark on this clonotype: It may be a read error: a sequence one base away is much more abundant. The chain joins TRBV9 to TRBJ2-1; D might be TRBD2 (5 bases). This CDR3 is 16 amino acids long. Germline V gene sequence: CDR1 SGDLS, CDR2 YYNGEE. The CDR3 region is CASSVVPGLSHNQQFF. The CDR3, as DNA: TGTGCCAGCAGCGTAGTACCCGGACTCTCCCACAATCAGCAGTTCTTC. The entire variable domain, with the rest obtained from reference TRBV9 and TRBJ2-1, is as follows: DSGVTQTPKHLITATGQRVTLRCSPRSGDLSVYWYQQSLDQGLQFLIQYYNGEERAKGNILERFSAQQFPDLHSELNLSSLELGDSALYFCASSVVPGLSHNQQFFGPGTRLTVL.

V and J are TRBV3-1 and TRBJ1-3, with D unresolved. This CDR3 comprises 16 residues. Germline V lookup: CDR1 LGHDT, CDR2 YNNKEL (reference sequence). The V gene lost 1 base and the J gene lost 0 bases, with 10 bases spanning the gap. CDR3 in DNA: TGTGCCAGCAGCCAAGGTGGGAGTACCTCTGGAAACACCATATATTTT. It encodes CASSQGGSTSGNTIYF.

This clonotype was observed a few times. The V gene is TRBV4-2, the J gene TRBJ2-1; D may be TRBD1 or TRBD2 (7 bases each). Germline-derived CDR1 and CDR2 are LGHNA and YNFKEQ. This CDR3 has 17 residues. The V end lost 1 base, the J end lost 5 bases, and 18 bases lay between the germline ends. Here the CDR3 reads CASSQARGGGTHNEQFF. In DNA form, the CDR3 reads TGTGCCAGCAGCCAAGCCAGGGGGGGAGGGACCCACAATGAGCAGTTCTTC.

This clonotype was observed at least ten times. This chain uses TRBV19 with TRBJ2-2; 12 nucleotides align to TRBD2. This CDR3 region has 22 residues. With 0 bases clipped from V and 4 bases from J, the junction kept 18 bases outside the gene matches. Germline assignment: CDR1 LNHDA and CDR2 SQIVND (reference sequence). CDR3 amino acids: CASSIDLLWSLAGGPGTGELFF. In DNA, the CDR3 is TGTGCCAGTAGTATAGACCTCCTCTGGTCCCTAGCGGGAGGGCCAGGCACCGGGGAGCTGTTTTTT. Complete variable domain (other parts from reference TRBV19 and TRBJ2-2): DGGITQSPKYLFRKEGQNVTLSCEQNLNHDAMYWYRQDPGQGLRLIYYSQIVNDFQKGDIAEGYSVSREKKESFPLTVTSAQKNPTAFYLCASSIDLLWSLAGGPGTGELFFGEGSRLTVL.

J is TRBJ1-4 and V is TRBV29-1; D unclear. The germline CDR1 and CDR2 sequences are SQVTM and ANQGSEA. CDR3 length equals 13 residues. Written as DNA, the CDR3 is TGCAGTGTCTCGAACAGAACTAATGAAAAACTGTTTTTT. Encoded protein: CSVSNRTNEKLFF.

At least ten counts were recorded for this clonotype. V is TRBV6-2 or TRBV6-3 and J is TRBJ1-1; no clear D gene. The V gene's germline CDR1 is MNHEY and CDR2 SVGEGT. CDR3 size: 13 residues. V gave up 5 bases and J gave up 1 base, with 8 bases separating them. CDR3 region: CASSPNENTEAFF. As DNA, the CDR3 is TGTGCCAGCAGTCCCAACGAGAACACTGAAGCTTTCTTT.

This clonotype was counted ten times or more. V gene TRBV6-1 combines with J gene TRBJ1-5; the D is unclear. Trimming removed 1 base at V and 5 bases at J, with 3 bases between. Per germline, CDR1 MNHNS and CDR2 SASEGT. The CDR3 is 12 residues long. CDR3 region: CASSEGYQPQHF. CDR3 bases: TGTGCCAGCAGTGAAGGATATCAGCCCCAGCATTTT.

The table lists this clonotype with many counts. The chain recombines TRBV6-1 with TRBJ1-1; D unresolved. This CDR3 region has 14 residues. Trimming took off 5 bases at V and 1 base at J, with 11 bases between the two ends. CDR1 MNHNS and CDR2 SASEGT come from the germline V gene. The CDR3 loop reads CASSPFTENTEAFF. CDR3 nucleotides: TGTGCCAGCAGTCCCTTCACAGAGAACACTGAAGCTTTCTTT.

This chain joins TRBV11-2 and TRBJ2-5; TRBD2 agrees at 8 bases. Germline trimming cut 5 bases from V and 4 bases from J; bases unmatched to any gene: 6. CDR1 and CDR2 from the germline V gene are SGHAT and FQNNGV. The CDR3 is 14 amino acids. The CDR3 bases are TGTGCCAGCAGCCCTTGGCTAGCGGGAGAGACCCAGTACTTC. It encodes CASSPWLAGETQYF.

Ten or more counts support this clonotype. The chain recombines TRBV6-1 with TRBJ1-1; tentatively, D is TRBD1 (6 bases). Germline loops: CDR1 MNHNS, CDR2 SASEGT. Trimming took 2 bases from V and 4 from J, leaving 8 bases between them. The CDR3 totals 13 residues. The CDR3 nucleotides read TGTGCCAGCAGTGAACGGGACACCACTGAAGCTTTCTTT. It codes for CASSERDTTEAFF.

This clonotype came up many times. The CDR3 DNA follows: TGTGCCAGCAGCCCCTACTCCTTGGACTCCTTCTACGAGCAGTACTTC. Translation: CASSPYSLDSFYEQYF. The gene calls are TRBV11-3 and TRBJ2-7; D possibly corresponds to TRBD2 (5 bases). The CDR3 is made up of 16 amino acids. V was trimmed by 5 bases and J by 3 bases, leaving 20 bases between them. Germline V lookup: CDR1 SGHNT, CDR2 YENEEA.

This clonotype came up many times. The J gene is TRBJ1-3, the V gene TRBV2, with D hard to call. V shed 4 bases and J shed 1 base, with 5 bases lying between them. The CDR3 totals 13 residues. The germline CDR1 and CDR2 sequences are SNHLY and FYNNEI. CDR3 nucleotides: TGTGCCAGCAGTGCAGAGTCTGGAAACACCATATATTTT. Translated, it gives CASSAESGNTIYF.

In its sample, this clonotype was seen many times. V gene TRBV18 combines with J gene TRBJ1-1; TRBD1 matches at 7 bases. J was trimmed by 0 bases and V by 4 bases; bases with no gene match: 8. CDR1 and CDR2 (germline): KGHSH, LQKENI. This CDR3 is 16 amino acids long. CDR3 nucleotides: TGTGCCAGCTCACTATGGGACAGCGGCATGAACACTGAAGCTTTCTTT. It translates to CASSLWDSGMNTEAFF. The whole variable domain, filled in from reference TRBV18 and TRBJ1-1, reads NAGVMQNPRHLVRRRGQEARLRCSPMKGHSHVYWYRQLPEEGLKFMVYLQKENIIDESGMPKERFSAEFPKEGPSILRIQQVVRGDSAAYFCASSLWDSGMNTEAFFGQGTRLTVV.

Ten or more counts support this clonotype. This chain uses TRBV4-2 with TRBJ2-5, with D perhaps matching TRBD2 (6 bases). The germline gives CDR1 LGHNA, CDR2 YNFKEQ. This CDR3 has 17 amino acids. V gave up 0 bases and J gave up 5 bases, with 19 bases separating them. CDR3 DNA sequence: TGTGCCAGCAGCCAAGATGGCGGGACCCTGGGGACTGAGACCCAGTACTTC. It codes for CASSQDGGTLGTETQYF.

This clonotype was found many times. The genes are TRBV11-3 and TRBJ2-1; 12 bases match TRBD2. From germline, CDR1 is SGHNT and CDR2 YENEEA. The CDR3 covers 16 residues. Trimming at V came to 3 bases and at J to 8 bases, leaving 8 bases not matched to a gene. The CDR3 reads CASSLTSGSVGDEQFF. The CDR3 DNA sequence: TGTGCCAGCAGCTTGACTAGCGGGAGCGTAGGGGATGAGCAGTTCTTC.

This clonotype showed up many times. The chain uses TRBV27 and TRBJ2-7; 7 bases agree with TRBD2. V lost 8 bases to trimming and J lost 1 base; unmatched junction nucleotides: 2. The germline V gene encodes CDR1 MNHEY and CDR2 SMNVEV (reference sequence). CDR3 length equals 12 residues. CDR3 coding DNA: TGTGCCAGCCCCGGGAGGTCCTACGAGCAGTACTTC. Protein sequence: CASPGRSYEQYF.

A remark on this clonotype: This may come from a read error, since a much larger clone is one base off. The CDR3 reads CASGSRAGQETQYF. The CDR3 DNA sequence: TGTGCCAGCGGCTCGCGAGCGGGGCAAGAGACCCAGTACTTC. This sequence joins TRBV3-1 and TRBJ2-5; the match to TRBD2 covers 7 bases. CDR3 size: 14 residues. CDR1 LGHDT and CDR2 YNNKEL come from the germline V gene (reference sequence). The V gene end was trimmed by 8 bases and the J gene end by 2 bases; junction bases not matched to a gene: 8.

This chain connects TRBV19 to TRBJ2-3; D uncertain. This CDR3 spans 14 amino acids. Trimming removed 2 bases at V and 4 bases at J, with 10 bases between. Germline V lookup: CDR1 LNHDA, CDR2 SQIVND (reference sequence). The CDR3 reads CASSIRAIADTQYF. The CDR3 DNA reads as TGTGCCAGTAGTATAAGGGCGATAGCAGATACGCAGTATTTT.

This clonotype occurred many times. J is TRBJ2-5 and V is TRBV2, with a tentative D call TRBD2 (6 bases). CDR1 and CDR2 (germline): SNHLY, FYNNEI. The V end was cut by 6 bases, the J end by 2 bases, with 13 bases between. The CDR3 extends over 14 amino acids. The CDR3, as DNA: TGTGCCAGCAGGAGGGAGGCGGGGCAAGAGACCCAGTACTTC. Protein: CASRREAGQETQYF.

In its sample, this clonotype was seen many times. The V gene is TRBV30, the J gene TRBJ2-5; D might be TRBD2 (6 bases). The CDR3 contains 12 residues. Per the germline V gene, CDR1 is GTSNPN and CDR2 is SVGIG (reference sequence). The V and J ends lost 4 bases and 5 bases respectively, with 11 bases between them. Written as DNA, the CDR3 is TGTGCCTGGAAAGGAGGGACGGAGACCCAGTACTTC. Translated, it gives CAWKGGTETQYF.

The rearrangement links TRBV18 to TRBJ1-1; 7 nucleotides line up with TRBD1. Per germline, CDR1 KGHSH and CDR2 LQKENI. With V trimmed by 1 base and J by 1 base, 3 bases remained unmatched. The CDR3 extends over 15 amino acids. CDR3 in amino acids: CASSPRPGGNTEAFF. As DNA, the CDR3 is TGTGCCAGCTCACCACGGCCAGGGGGGAACACTGAAGCTTTCTTT.

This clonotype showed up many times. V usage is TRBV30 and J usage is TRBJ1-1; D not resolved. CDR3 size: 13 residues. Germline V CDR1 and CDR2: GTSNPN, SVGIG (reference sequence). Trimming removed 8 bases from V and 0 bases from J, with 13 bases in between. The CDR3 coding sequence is TGTGCCAAAAAGGAGGGCATGAACACTGAAGCTTTCTTT. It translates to CAKKEGMNTEAFF.